These T cell receptor beta chains were read from a single sample in a study of OX40 agonist ivuxolimab in advanced cancers. Only in-frame clones appear in the TCRdb table, and some are missing; sequencing was by immunoSEQ multiplex PCR. The sample comprises about 7,800 clones, around 67% of which are singletons, and more than 50% rests with the top ten. This material consisted of CD4+ or CD8+ T cells sorted from blood, taken in a trial of the OX40 agonist ivuxolimab. These TCRs come from an adult with an advanced solid tumor such as melanoma, head and neck, liver or kidney cancer. The CDR3 runs from the conserved cysteine through the conserved F or W. A D gene is named only where the DNA matches it firmly. A clone size is listed for some rows: how often the clone was seen (once, few, many), or a class if it is expanded.

>-|TRBV28|TRBJ1-1|few
TGTGCCAGCAGTCAAGGGGAGGGAGGCACTGAAGCTTTCTTT
CASSQGEGGTEAFF
>TRBD2|TRBV28|TRBJ2-4|-
TGTGCCAGCAGCCAAAGGACTAGCGGGAGGGTTTTAGCCAAAAACATTCAGTACTTC
CASSQRTSGRVLAKNIQYF
>-|TRBV4-3|TRBJ2-7|-
TGCGCCAGCAGCCAAGATCGGAAGGGGATTCCCTACGAGCAGTACTTC
CASSQDRKGIPYEQYF
>-|TRBV14|TRBJ2-1|-
TGTGCCAGCAGCTATAGGGGCAGTGGGAAAATCGGTGAGCAGTTCTTC
CASSYRGSGKIGEQFF
>TRBD1|TRBV9|TRBJ1-2|medium-sized
TGTGCCAGCAGCGTAGATCAGGGGGCAATCTATGGCTACACCTTC
CASSVDQGAIYGYTF
>-|TRBV6-5|TRBJ1-1|-
TGTGCCAGCAGTTACTCATTGCGTGTTGAAGCTTTCTTT
CASSYSLRVEAFF
>-|TRBV5-6|TRBJ1-1|once
TGTGCCAGCAGCTTGGTCGACACTGAAGCTTTCTTT
CASSLVDTEAFF
>TRBD2|TRBV4-3|TRBJ2-1|-
TGCGCCAGCAGCCATAGCGGGGGGGATGTAGATGAGCAGTTCTTC
CASSHSGGDVDEQFF
>-|TRBV6-5|TRBJ2-3|-
TGTGCCAGCAGTTACGAAGTTAGCGGAAGCACAGATACGCAGTATTTT
CASSYEVSGSTDTQYF
>-|TRBV11-1|TRBJ2-3|-
TGTGCCAGCAGCCCCCGACCGTACACAGATACGCAGTATTTT
CASSPRPYTDTQYF
>-|TRBV7-6|TRBJ2-1|-
TGTGCCAGCAGCGGGGGAGGCAGGGCCTACAATGAGCAGTTCTTC
CASSGGGRAYNEQFF